This TCR beta chain emerged from a study of metastatic and nonmetastatic thyroid tumors. Study as a whole: Malignant and benign thyroid patients had repertoires compared in peripheral blood and tumor or nodule tissue.

TCRdb reprocessed the PCR reads via MiXCR. The table has about 16,000 clones, 31% seen once. CDR3 length: 14 residues. V shed 6 bases, J shed 8 bases, and the junction held 11 bases outside the gene matches. Germline lookup yields CDR1 DFQATT and CDR2 SNEGSKA (reference sequence). Not a single patient had been given any form of treatment at any point before undergoing thyroid surgery. This chain connects TRBV20-1 to TRBJ1-2; TRBD1 matches at 11 bases. Sequenced input: blood. The clonotype originates from a female donor with papillary thyroid cancer or a benign thyroid nodule (not recorded which). Some clones in this sample may be carry-over from other donors' samples. The CDR3 DNA reads as TGCAGTGCATCGAGGACAGGGGGCGCGGAGGGCTACACCTTC. It yields the protein CSASRTGGAEGYTF.